This TCR beta chain originates from a study of T cells in Graves' hyperthyroidism and ophthalmopathy. The germline gives CDR1 SQVTM, CDR2 ANQGSEA. This CDR3 region has 18 residues. Germline trimming cut 7 bases from V and 3 bases from J; bases unmatched to any gene: 17. This clonotype was counted at least ten times. TCR beta CDR3 regions were amplified from RNA. Initially, a first-round RT-PCR of the TCR CDR3 employed the HTBI primer set. TCRdb used MiXCR to reprocess the multiplex PCR reads, holding one entry per CDR3 protein. This sample has around 280,000 distinct CDR3 sequences, with around 13% found just once.

The gene calls are TRBV29-1 and TRBJ2-1; 11 nucleotides agree with TRBD2. The clonotype was recovered from a woman aged 40 to 50 with Graves' hyperthyroidism. What was sequenced was blood. The CDR3 DNA reads as TGCAGCGGGTCCCTTAGCGGGAGGGCTGGTAGGGTCTACAATGAGCAGTTCTTC. Its translation is CSGSLSGRAGRVYNEQFF.